Listed below are T cell receptor beta chains from one sample, sequenced in a study of OX40 agonist ivuxolimab in advanced cancers. Only in-frame clones appear in the TCRdb table, and some are missing; sequencing was by immunoSEQ multiplex PCR. The profile covers under 50,000 clones, with roughly 79% appearing a single time and over 6.5% taken by the ten largest. The sample in question was CD4+ or CD8+ T cells sorted from blood, obtained in a trial of the OX40 agonist ivuxolimab. Every receptor here comes from an adult with an advanced solid tumor such as melanoma, head and neck, liver or kidney cancer. The CDR3 runs from the conserved cysteine through the conserved F or W. The D gene is left open where the match is weak. Clone size is given for some rows only: seen once, a few or many times, or a class if the clone is expanded.

V	J	size	D	CDR3	DNA
TRBV29-1	TRBJ1-1	.	.	CSVEEGLNTEAFF	TGCAGCGTTGAAGAGGGGCTGAACACTGAAGCTTTCTTT
TRBV7-2	TRBJ1-1	.	.	CASSLGGQGEAFF	TGTGCCAGCAGCTTAGGGGGCCAGGGTGAAGCTTTCTTT
TRBV5-6	TRBJ2-7	.	TRBD2	CASSTTSGSYEQYF	TGTGCCAGCAGCACCACTAGCGGGAGCTACGAGCAGTACTTC
TRBV29-1	TRBJ1-1	.	.	CSVVTVNMNTEAFF	TGCAGCGTTGTAACAGTGAACATGAACACTGAAGCTTTCTTT
TRBV5-4	TRBJ1-1	.	.	CASSLGARVLNTEAFF	TGTGCCAGCAGCTTGGGGGCCAGGGTCCTTAACACTGAAGCTTTCTTT
TRBV19	TRBJ2-3	once	TRBD2	CASSGTSGSSDTQYF	TGTGCCAGTAGCGGGACTAGCGGGAGTTCAGATACGCAGTATTTT
TRBV29-1	TRBJ1-4	.	.	CSVSGPVANEKLFF	TGCAGCGTTTCAGGACCGGTGGCTAATGAAAAACTGTTTTTT
TRBV5-6	TRBJ2-7	.	.	CASSVWDPEDSYEQYF	TGTGCCAGCAGCGTATGGGACCCAGAGGACTCCTACGAGCAGTACTTC
TRBV18	TRBJ1-4	.	.	CASSQGTANEKLFF	TGTGCCAGCTCCCAGGGGACGGCTAATGAAAAACTGTTTTTT
TRBV27	TRBJ1-1	.	.	CASSRQVNTEAFF	TGTGCCAGCAGCAGACAGGTGAACACTGAAGCTTTCTTT
TRBV10-3	TRBJ1-6	.	.	CAISESWSSYNSPLHF	TGTGCCATCAGTGAGTCATGGAGCTCCTATAATTCACCCCTCCACTTT
TRBV5-6	TRBJ2-3	.	.	CASSFGIQSTDTQYF	TGTGCCAGCAGCTTCGGTATCCAGAGCACAGATACGCAGTATTTT
TRBV11-2	TRBJ2-1	.	TRBD1	CASSLVGGQGRIYNEQFF	TGTGCCAGCAGCTTAGTGGGGGGACAGGGGCGAATCTACAATGAGCAGTTCTTC
TRBV2	TRBJ1-1	.	.	CASTLRTGNTEAFF	TGTGCCAGCACCTTGCGGACGGGGAACACTGAAGCTTTCTTT
TRBV5-8	TRBJ2-7	.	.	CASSPEVGEGPYEQYF	TGTGCCAGCAGCCCGGAGGTGGGAGAGGGGCCCTACGAGCAGTACTTC
TRBV28	TRBJ1-2	once	TRBD1	CASSLVGTGGFYGYTF	TGTGCCAGCAGTTTAGTTGGGACAGGGGGCTTCTATGGCTACACCTTC
TRBV4-2	TRBJ1-1	.	.	CASSPVGMNTEAFF	TGTGCCAGCAGCCCCGTGGGCATGAACACTGAAGCTTTCTTT
TRBV4-1	TRBJ1-2	.	TRBD1	CASSHGQGIYGYTF	TGCGCCAGCAGCCATGGACAGGGGATCTATGGCTACACCTTC
TRBV19	TRBJ2-4	few	TRBD2	CASRGLAGGPENIQYF	TGTGCCAGTAGAGGACTAGCGGGAGGGCCGGAAAACATTCAGTACTTC
TRBV30	TRBJ1-4	.	TRBD1	CAWRVGQGVTNEKLFF	TGTGCCTGGAGAGTGGGACAGGGGGTCACAAATGAAAAACTGTTTTTT
TRBV27	TRBJ2-1	.	TRBD2	CASTGLAGPNEQFF	TGTGCCAGCACGGGGCTAGCGGGACCCAATGAGCAGTTCTTC
TRBV5-1	TRBJ1-1	.	.	CASSLGGGTEAFF	TGCGCCAGCAGCTTGGGAGGGGGCACTGAAGCTTTCTTT